The 27 T cell receptor beta chains listed next were all sequenced from one sample in a study of T cells in Graves' hyperthyroidism and ophthalmopathy. Amplification targeted TCR beta CDR3 regions from RNA transcripts. With the HTBI primer set, the TCR CDR3 went through a first round of RT-PCR. TCRdb independently ran MiXCR on the multiplex PCR reads; one entry per CDR3 protein. The sample shows about 410,000 distinct CDR3 sequences, 14% to 15% of them seen only once. Material for sequencing was blood. Receptors were obtained from a man younger than 35 with Graves' ophthalmopathy.

This clonotype was seen repeatedly, ten times or more. The genes are TRBV24-1 and TRBJ2-1, with 10 bases lining up with TRBD1. CDR3 size: 16 residues. CDR1 is KGHDR and CDR2 is SFDVKD in the germline V gene. V was pared by 1 base and J by 5 bases, with 4 bases of the junction left unmatched. CDR3 DNA: TGTGCCACCAGTGATTTAGGTGGACAGGGGGACAATGAGCAGTTCTTC. It codes for CATSDLGGQGDNEQFF.

The rearrangement links TRBV6-5 to TRBJ1-5; D is unclear. Deletions cut 2 bases from V and 4 bases from J, with 6 bases between. Germline lookup yields CDR1 MNHEY and CDR2 SVGAGI. The CDR3 is made up of 13 amino acids. CDR3: CASSYDRNQPQHF. CDR3 bases: TGTGCCAGCAGTTACGATAGGAATCAGCCCCAGCATTTT.

This clonotype was detected many times. J is TRBJ2-5 and V is TRBV10-2; the match to TRBD2 covers 14 bases. CDR3 length: 16 residues. Germline CDR1 WSHSY, CDR2 SAAADI. With 4 bases clipped from V and 5 bases from J, the junction kept 6 bases outside the gene matches. Here the CDR3 reads CASSVRLAGGGETQYF. The CDR3 coding sequence is TGCGCCAGCAGTGTAAGACTAGCGGGAGGGGGTGAGACCCAGTACTTC.

This clonotype showed up many times. This chain uses TRBV15 with TRBJ1-6, with TRBD1 matching over 7 bases. The germline V gene encodes CDR1 LNHNV and CDR2 YYDKDF (reference sequence). Trimming at V came to 4 bases and at J to 8 bases, leaving 5 bases not matched to a gene. This CDR3 has 14 amino acids. In nucleotides, the CDR3 is TGTGCCACCAGCACGGGACAGATGTATTCACCCCTCCACTTT. As protein: CATSTGQMYSPLHF.

This chain connects TRBV30 to TRBJ2-5; D perhaps matches TRBD2 (6 bases). The V and J ends lost 0 bases and 2 bases respectively, with 13 bases between them. Looked up from germline, CDR1 is GTSNPN and CDR2 is SVGIG (reference sequence). This CDR3 region has 15 residues. The CDR3 is CAWSVWGRTQETQYF. The CDR3 DNA follows: TGTGCCTGGAGTGTATGGGGGAGGACACAAGAGACCCAGTACTTC. Complete variable domain (other parts from reference TRBV30 and TRBJ2-5): SQTIHQWPATLVQPVGSPLSLECTVEGTSNPNLYWYRQAAGRGLQLLFYSVGIGQISSEVPQNLSASRPQDRQFILSSKKLLLSDSGFYLCAWSVWGRTQETQYFGPGTRLLVL.

This clonotype has a count of ten or more. The rearrangement links TRBV6-1 to TRBJ2-1; D gene ambiguous. Trimming left V 4 bases short and J 8 bases short, with 18 bases between. This CDR3 has 15 amino acids. Germline V CDR1 and CDR2: MNHNS, SASEGT. The CDR3 here is CASSVEGSGYDEQFF. The CDR3 DNA reads as TGTGCCAGCAGTGTAGAAGGGTCGGGTTACGATGAGCAGTTCTTC.

This clonotype has ten or more counts. The V call is TRBV5-1, the J call TRBJ1-2; D unclear. Germline CDR1 reads SGHRS; CDR2 reads YFSETQ. The CDR3 contains 14 residues. Between the trimmed V and J ends, which lost 2 bases and 3 bases, there was a span of 11 bases. CDR3: CASSLRPIDYGYTF. Written as DNA, the CDR3 is TGCGCCAGCAGCTTAAGACCTATTGACTATGGCTACACCTTC.

V gene TRBV7-2 combines with J gene TRBJ2-3, with D perhaps given as TRBD1 or TRBD2 (5 bases each). Germline values: CDR1 SGHTA, CDR2 FQGNSA. The ends were cut back, 4 bases at V and 4 bases at J, with 12 bases in the middle. CDR3 length equals 14 residues. The chain's CDR3 is CASSYGLGADTQYF. CDR3 DNA: TGTGCCAGCAGCTATGGACTGGGGGCAGATACGCAGTATTTT.

This clonotype was recorded at least ten times. The V call is TRBV24-1, the J call TRBJ1-5; a weak D match, TRBD1 (5 bases). Germline V gene lookup returns CDR1 KGHDR and CDR2 SFDVKD. CDR3 length: 16 residues. Trimming left V 9 bases short and J 5 bases short, with 22 bases between. CDR3 sequence: CATRQETWDGHQPQHF. The CDR3 DNA reads as TGTGCCACCCGCCAGGAGACCTGGGACGGACATCAGCCCCAGCATTTT.

This chain joins TRBV12-3 or TRBV12-4 and TRBJ2-2; D is perhaps TRBD1 (6 bases). V was shortened by 6 bases and J by 1 base, with 12 bases between the two germline ends. CDR3 length: 15 residues. In nucleotides, the CDR3 is TGTGCCAGCAGGTGGACAGAGCTGAACACCGGGGAGCTGTTTTTT. Its translation is CASRWTELNTGELFF.

This clonotype was counted ten times or more. The chain carries TRBV30 and TRBJ1-2, with 10 bases fitting TRBD1. The junction had 10 bases not matched to a gene; V was cut back by 1 base and J by 8 bases. The CDR3 extends over 15 amino acids. Germline V CDR1 and CDR2: GTSNPN, SVGIG (reference sequence). CDR3 loop: CAWSALRQGAGGYTF. CDR3 in DNA: TGTGCCTGGAGTGCCCTACGACAGGGGGCAGGCGGCTACACCTTC.

This clonotype was picked up many times. This sequence joins TRBV20-1 and TRBJ2-5; TRBD1 is a possible D gene (5 bases). Trimming shortened V by 2 bases and J by 2 bases, and 6 bases separated the two germline ends. CDR3 size: 12 residues. The germline V gene has CDR1 DFQATT and CDR2 SNEGSKA (reference sequence). DNA for the CDR3: TGCAGTGCTAGAAGACAGCAAGAGACCCAGTACTTC. It yields the protein CSARRQQETQYF.

This chain connects TRBV4-1 to TRBJ2-5, with 7 nucleotides matching TRBD2. Germline V gene lookup returns CDR1 MGHRA and CDR2 YSYEKL. J gave up 4 bases and V 0 bases, and 5 bases lay outside the gene matches. CDR3 length equals 15 residues. In DNA, the CDR3 is TGCGCCAGCAGCCAAGAAACGTCGGGGGGAGAGACCCAGTACTTC. Its translation: CASSQETSGGETQYF.

This clonotype was detected only a few times. In DNA form, the CDR3 reads TGCGCCAGCAGCCAAGATTGGGTGAGCACTGAAGCTTTCTTT. Protein sequence: CASSQDWVSTEAFF. The rearrangement joins TRBV4-1 to TRBJ1-1; D not resolved. V was cut by 0 bases and J by 4 bases, with 9 bases left in between. The CDR3 consists of 14 residues. The germline gives CDR1 MGHRA, CDR2 YSYEKL.

The table lists this clonotype with many counts. The chain has TRBV5-1 and TRBJ1-1, with D unresolved. The length of the CDR3 is 14 residues. V was shortened by 4 bases and J by 4 bases, with 14 bases between the two germline ends. Looked up from germline, CDR1 is SGHRS and CDR2 is YFSETQ. The CDR3, as DNA: TGCGCCAGCAGCAACGGGCCTGACGGCACTGAAGCTTTCTTT. Translation: CASSNGPDGTEAFF.

The V and J genes are TRBV19 and TRBJ1-3; D unclear. CDR3 size: 11 residues. Germline lookup yields CDR1 LNHDA and CDR2 SQIVND (reference sequence). The V end was cut by 10 bases, the J end by 4 bases, with 8 bases between. In DNA form, the CDR3 reads TGTGCCACCTTACTAGGAAACACCATATATTTT. As protein: CATLLGNTIYF.

A note on this clonotype: This may arise from a read error, as a much more abundant clone is one base away. This chain uses TRBV5-1 with TRBJ1-1; D unclear. The CDR3 extends over 13 amino acids. The ends were cut back, 7 bases at V and 7 bases at J, with 17 bases in the middle. From germline, CDR1 is SGHRS and CDR2 YFSETQ. The CDR3 bases are TGCGCCAGCGGCTATCCTGGAGCGAATGAAGCTTTCTTT. Translated: CASGYPGANEAFF.

This clonotype was observed at least ten times. The junction does not match germline at one end; this may be a read error. The rearrangement joins TRBV12-3 or TRBV12-4 to TRBJ2-7; D might be TRBD1 or TRBD2, each matching 5 bases. CDR3 length: 13 residues. This chain's CDR3 is CASSLGPSHEQYF. The CDR3 DNA sequence: TGTGCCAGCAGCCTGGGACCCTCCCACGAGCAGTACTTC.

The sample holds a few counts of this clonotype. The rearrangement joins TRBV6-2 or TRBV6-3 to TRBJ1-4, with D tentatively TRBD1 (5 bases). V lost 7 bases and J 8 bases, leaving 14 bases between the germline ends. The V gene's germline CDR1 is MNHEY and CDR2 SVGEGT. The CDR3 has 13 residues. CDR3 in DNA: TGTGCCAGCACACTCCAGGGTGGCGAAAAACTGTTTTTT. Amino acid sequence: CASTLQGGEKLFF.

V usage is TRBV9 and J usage is TRBJ2-1; 10 bases agree with TRBD2. Germline CDR1 and CDR2: SGDLS and YYNGEE. This CDR3 is built from 15 residues. The ends lost 4 bases at V and 8 bases at J; junction bases unmatched: 9. The CDR3 DNA reads as TGTGCCAGCAGCATAGGGCTAGCGGGAGAGGATGAGCAGTTCTTC. Protein sequence: CASSIGLAGEDEQFF. Full variable domain (rest looked up from reference TRBV9 and TRBJ2-1): DSGVTQTPKHLITATGQRVTLRCSPRSGDLSVYWYQQSLDQGLQFLIQYYNGEERAKGNILERFSAQQFPDLHSELNLSSLELGDSALYFCASSIGLAGEDEQFFGPGTRLTVL.

The count of this clonotype is one. V gene TRBV12-5 combines with J gene TRBJ1-1; 7 bases are shared with TRBD1. V shed 1 base, J shed 0 bases, and the junction held 8 bases outside the gene matches. Germline loops: CDR1 LGHNT, CDR2 FRNRAP. The CDR3 totals 17 residues. This CDR3 reads CASGLEPGTAVNTEAFF. DNA for the CDR3: TGTGCTAGTGGTTTGGAGCCCGGGACAGCCGTGAACACTGAAGCTTTCTTT.

This clonotype was detected ten times or more. The CDR3 sequence: CASSSRVEQYF. The CDR3 DNA follows: TGCGCCAGCAGCTCTCGAGTGGAGCAGTACTTC. The chain uses TRBV4-1 and TRBJ2-7; D call uncertain. The CDR3 has 11 residues. V lost 5 bases, J lost 7 bases, and 9 bases lay in between. Germline V lookup: CDR1 MGHRA, CDR2 YSYEKL.

This clonotype has more than one count but fewer than ten. This sequence joins TRBV7-9 and TRBJ2-3; 7 bases match TRBD1. V shed 5 bases and J 2 bases; nucleotides not matched to a gene: 7. This CDR3 has 15 amino acids. Germline values: CDR1 SEHNR, CDR2 FQNEAQ (reference sequence). The CDR3 DNA reads TGTGCCAGCAGCCCAGGGGACAGCCTCACAGATACGCAGTATTTT. Translated: CASSPGDSLTDTQYF.

This clonotype appeared a few times. The chain is built from TRBV7-8 and TRBJ1-2; tentative D call: TRBD1 (5 bases). The CDR3 has 14 amino acids. CDR1 is SGHVS, CDR2 FQNEAQ, per germline. The V end lost 1 base, the J end lost 4 bases, and 10 bases lay between the germline ends. CDR3 protein: CASSLERGLYGYTF. CDR3 bases: TGTGCCAGCAGCTTAGAAAGGGGCCTCTATGGCTACACCTTC.

The chain carries TRBV4-1 and TRBJ2-7; tentatively, D is TRBD2 (5 bases). V was shortened by 4 bases and J by 2 bases, with 24 bases between the two germline ends. Germline V lookup: CDR1 MGHRA, CDR2 YSYEKL. The length of the CDR3 is 18 residues. CDR3 coding DNA: TGCGCCAGCAGCCCTAGCACCCGCCTGACCCCACTCACCTACGAGCAGTACTTC. Translation: CASSPSTRLTPLTYEQYF.

In DNA form, the CDR3 reads TGTGCCAGCAGCTTTTTGGGGCGGGAGATCCACAATGAGCAGTTCTTC. Amino acids: CASSFLGREIHNEQFF. The chain couples TRBV7-9 to TRBJ2-1, with 7 bases matching TRBD2. Germline V gives CDR1 SEHNR, CDR2 FQNEAQ (reference sequence). The CDR3 runs to 16 residues. V lost 3 bases, J lost 5 bases, and 10 bases stayed unmatched.

This clonotype was detected ten times or more. The V gene is TRBV6-2 or TRBV6-3, the J gene TRBJ2-2; 7 positions match TRBD2. Germline V gives CDR1 MNHEY, CDR2 SVGEGT. V shed 7 bases and J 5 bases; nucleotides not matched to a gene: 7. The CDR3 runs to 14 residues. CDR3 sequence (DNA): TGTGCCAGCATTAGCGGGCGGGAGACCGGGGAGCTGTTTTTT. Encoded protein: CASISGRETGELFF.